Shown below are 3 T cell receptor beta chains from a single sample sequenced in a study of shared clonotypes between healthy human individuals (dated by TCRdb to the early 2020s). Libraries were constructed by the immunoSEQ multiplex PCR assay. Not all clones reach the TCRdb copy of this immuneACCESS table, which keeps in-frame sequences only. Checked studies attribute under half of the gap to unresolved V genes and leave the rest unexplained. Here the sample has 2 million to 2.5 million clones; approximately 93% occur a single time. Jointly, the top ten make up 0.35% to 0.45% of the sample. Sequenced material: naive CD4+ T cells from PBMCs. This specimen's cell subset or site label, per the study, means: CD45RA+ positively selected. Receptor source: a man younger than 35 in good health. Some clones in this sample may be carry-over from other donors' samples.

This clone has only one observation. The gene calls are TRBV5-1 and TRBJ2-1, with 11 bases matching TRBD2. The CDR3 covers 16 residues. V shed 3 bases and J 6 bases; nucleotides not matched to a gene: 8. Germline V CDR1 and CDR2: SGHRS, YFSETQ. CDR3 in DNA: TGCGCCAGCAGCTCTGCACCTAGCGGGAGGCTCAATGAGCAGTTCTTC. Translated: CASSSAPSGRLNEQFF.

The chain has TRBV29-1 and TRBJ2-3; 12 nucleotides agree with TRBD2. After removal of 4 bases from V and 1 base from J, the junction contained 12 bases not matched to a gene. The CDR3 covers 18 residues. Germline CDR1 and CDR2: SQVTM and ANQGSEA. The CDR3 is CSVGVLLAGGPGTDTQYF. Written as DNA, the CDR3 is TGCAGCGTTGGGGTTCTGCTAGCGGGAGGGCCTGGCACAGATACGCAGTATTTT.

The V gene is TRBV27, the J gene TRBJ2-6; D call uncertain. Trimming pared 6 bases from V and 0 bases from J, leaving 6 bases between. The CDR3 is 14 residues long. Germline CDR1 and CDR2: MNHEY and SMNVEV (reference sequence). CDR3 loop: CASRTSSGANVLTF. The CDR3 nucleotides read TGTGCCAGCAGAACAAGCTCTGGGGCCAACGTCCTGACTTTC.